These T cell receptor beta chains were read from a single sample in a study of technical replicates of blood from a handful of donors. Sequenced by immunoSEQ multiplex PCR; TCRdb stores in-frame clones only, minus some. The table shows 60,000 to 90,000 clones, with nearly 97% occurring only once. Sequencing was carried out using T cells isolated from PBMCs. The receptor source for this set is a human donor in good health. Each CDR3 is given with its conserved first and last residue. The D gene is left open where the match is weak. The size entry is marked missing in some rows and otherwise reads once, few, many or a size class.

>TRBD1|TRBV2|13|NA|TRBJ1-2
CASSPGTAYGYTF
TGTGCCAGCAGTCCCGGGACAGCATATGGCTACACCTTC
>TRBD1|TRBV5-1|14|NA|TRBJ1-4
CASSPGQGKEKLFF
TGCGCCAGCAGCCCGGGACAGGGGAAAGAAAAACTGTTTTTT
>TRBD1|TRBV27|13|once|TRBJ2-7
CASSYRGNYEQYF
TGTGCCAGCAGTTACAGGGGGAACTACGAGCAGTACTTC
>TRBD1|TRBV6-5|16|once|TRBJ1-5
CASSSDPPSGGQPQHF
TGTGCCAGCAGTTCCGATCCCCCGTCAGGGGGTCAGCCCCAGCATTTT
>TRBD1|TRBV28|16|NA|TRBJ1-4
CASSLYTGATNEKLFF
TGTGCCAGCAGTTTATACACAGGGGCAACTAATGAAAAACTGTTTTTT
>TRBD2|TRBV15|16|NA|TRBJ2-7
CATSRGLAGRLPEQYF
TGTGCCACCAGCAGAGGATTAGCGGGACGCCTCCCCGAGCAGTACTTC
>TRBD2|TRBV9|15|NA|TRBJ2-5
CASSVVSTSGGTQYF
TGTGCCAGCAGCGTAGTTTCTACTAGCGGGGGGACCCAGTACTTC
>TRBD1|TRBV7-9|16|once|TRBJ1-1
CASSQIGQGLNTEAFF
TGTGCCAGCAGCCAAATTGGACAGGGGTTGAACACTGAAGCTTTCTTT
>TRBD1|TRBV29-1|14|NA|TRBJ2-7
CSVGVRDRGYEQYF
TGCAGCGTTGGGGTCCGGGACAGGGGGTACGAGCAGTACTTC
>NA|TRBV11-3|17|once|TRBJ2-2
CASSPGFGTLNTGELFF
TGTGCCAGCAGCCCAGGTTTTGGGACTTTGAACACCGGGGAGCTGTTTTTT
>NA|TRBV7-9|15|NA|TRBJ2-7
CASSLIGDRTYEQYF
TGTGCCAGCAGCTTAATCGGAGACAGAACCTACGAGCAGTACTTC
>TRBD1|TRBV4-1|16|NA|TRBJ1-1
CASSQTGTGLYTEAFF
TGCGCCAGCAGTCAAACCGGGACAGGGTTATACACTGAAGCTTTCTTT
>NA|TRBV5-4|14|NA|TRBJ2-3
CASSLEVSADTQYF
TGTGCCAGCAGCTTGGAGGTTAGCGCAGATACGCAGTATTTT
>TRBD1|TRBV7-9|14|NA|TRBJ2-7
CASSFRDRDYEQYF
TGTGCCAGCAGCTTCCGGGACAGGGACTACGAGCAGTACTTC
>NA|TRBV7-2|16|NA|TRBJ2-3
CASSLGGEESTDTQYF
TGTGCCAGCAGCTTAGGGGGGGAGGAGAGCACAGATACGCAGTATTTT
>TRBD1|TRBV7-8|18|NA|TRBJ2-7
CASRRTGGGTYSPYEQYF
TGTGCCAGCCGACGAACAGGGGGCGGAACCTACAGCCCCTACGAGCAGTACTTC
>TRBD2|TRBV4-1|15|NA|TRBJ2-1
CASSRGLVGGNEQFF
TGCGCCAGCAGCCGAGGACTAGTAGGCGGAAATGAGCAGTTCTTC
>NA|TRBV11-2|13|NA|TRBJ2-4
CASSLSSPNIQYF
TGTGCCAGCAGCTTATCTAGCCCAAACATTCAGTACTTC
>NA|TRBV5-1|13|NA|TRBJ2-7
CASSTNVGNEQYF
TGCGCCAGCAGCACTAATGTCGGGAACGAGCAGTACTTC
>NA|TRBV5-1|14|once|TRBJ2-4
CASSWGHSKNIQYF
TGCGCCAGCAGCTGGGGACACAGCAAAAACATTCAGTACTTC
>NA|TRBV9|15|NA|TRBJ2-2
CASSVSPGQTGELFF
TGTGCCAGCAGCGTATCGCCAGGGCAGACCGGGGAGCTGTTTTTT
>TRBD1|TRBV5-4|15|NA|TRBJ1-1
CASSPRTGANTEAFF
TGTGCCAGCAGCCCTCGGACAGGGGCGAACACTGAAGCTTTCTTT
>NA|TRBV7-9|12|NA|TRBJ2-5
CASSPNSETQYF
TGTGCCAGCAGCCCGAACTCAGAGACCCAGTACTTC
>TRBD1|TRBV10-2|14|NA|TRBJ1-4
CASSERRGHEKLFF
TGCGCCAGCAGTGAGAGGAGGGGGCATGAAAAACTGTTTTTT
>NA|TRBV6-5|16|NA|TRBJ2-7
CASSLDSARGSYEQYF
TGTGCCAGCAGTTTGGATTCCGCCAGGGGATCCTACGAGCAGTACTTC
>NA|TRBV7-9|13|NA|TRBJ1-4
CASSPVSNEKLFF
TGTGCCAGCAGTCCTGTTAGTAATGAAAAACTGTTTTTT
>TRBD1|TRBV14|13|NA|TRBJ1-2
CASSRTGRSGYTF
TGTGCCAGCAGTCGGACAGGGAGGAGTGGCTACACCTTC
>NA|TRBV5-4|13|NA|TRBJ1-1
CASSLDKNTEAFF
TGTGCCAGCAGCTTGGACAAAAACACTGAAGCTTTCTTT